This T cell receptor beta chain was recorded in a study of T cell repertoires and Cas9 in healthy adults. Overall study: Multi-effector potency, cytotoxicity and lineage were assessed in SpCas9-reactive CD4 and CD8 T cells. Findings and limits, study-wide: SpCas9-reactive regulatory T cells reportedly mitigated SpCas9-reactive effector T cells in vitro.

TCRdb keeps only in-frame clones here, not all; method: immunoSEQ multiplex PCR. Among tens of thousands of clones listed, 92% were seen once. Germline lookup yields CDR1 SGHAT and CDR2 FQNNGV. The CDR3 covers 14 residues. Unmatched junction bases numbered 4, after V lost 5 bases and J lost 6 bases. Details on this clone: What it recognizes is unknown.

The chain carries TRBV11-2 and TRBJ2-3; 11 bases match TRBD2. Sequenced: CD4+ effector T cells (CD127+, CD25-, CD137-, CD154-) from PBMCs; culture status not recorded. The TCR comes from a human donor in good health. CDR3 in amino acids: CASSVTSGSDTQYF. The DNA for the CDR3 is TGTGCCAGCAGCGTCACTAGCGGGAGCGATACGCAGTATTTT.